This T cell receptor (beta chain) was sequenced for a study of CD8 T cells in Susac syndrome. Roughly 0.45 to 1 ug RNA was reverse transcribed with random hexamers. TCRdb called the immunoSEQ multiplex PCR reads again in MiXCR, with one record for every CDR3 protein. Of under 200,000 distinct CDR3 sequences detected, roughly 94% appear once; the ten largest clones hold 0.1%. Germline V gene data show CDR1 as LGHDT and CDR2 as YNNKEL (reference sequence). CDR3 length: 11 amino acids. Trimming left V 3 bases short and J 9 bases short, with 6 bases between. Age- and sex-matched healthy donors served as the control group. Isolation of CD8+ and CD4+ T cells was performed negatively, whereas enrichment of TEMRA cells was done by FACS.

Sequenced: CD4+ T cells from PBMCs. This clonotype originated in a human donor in good health. The V gene is TRBV3-1, the J gene TRBJ2-4; no reliable D call. The CDR3: CASSHGTIQYF. For the CDR3, the DNA is TGTGCCAGCAGCCATGGCACCATTCAGTACTTC.